These 25 T cell receptor beta chains were all obtained from the same sample, sequenced in a study of identical twins. From the 5' RACE reads, TCRdb called clonotypes with MiXCR, one entry per CDR3 protein. The sample has about 690,000 distinct CDR3 sequences, roughly 6% seen once. Material for sequencing was naive T cells sorted from blood. Source of these receptors: a man aged 18 to 29 in good health.

This clonotype was counted a few times. The chain uses TRBV4-2 and TRBJ2-1, with no clear D. This CDR3 spans 15 amino acids. Germline V lookup: CDR1 LGHNA, CDR2 YNFKEQ. Trimming took 2 bases from V and 5 from J, leaving 13 bases between them. CDR3 nucleotide sequence: TGTGCCAGCAGCCAATTCAACACATATGACAATGAGCAGTTCTTC. Translating it yields CASSQFNTYDNEQFF.

The sample holds many counts of this clonotype. The V call is TRBV12-3 or TRBV12-4, the J call TRBJ2-3; D remains unclear. The CDR3 is 14 residues long. Trimming cost V 5 bases and J 4 bases, with 13 bases left between them. The DNA of the CDR3 is TGTGCCAGCAGTCCTGGGGTTTGGGCAGATACGCAGTATTTT. Translating it yields CASSPGVWADTQYF.

This clonotype was counted ten times or more. The rearrangement joins TRBV2 to TRBJ2-1; TRBD2 aligns across 9 bases. CDR1 and CDR2 from the germline V gene are SNHLY and FYNNEI. The CDR3 has 14 amino acids. V was clipped by 8 bases and J by 3 bases; unmatched bases: 5. The CDR3 reads CASPGLASYNEQFF. The CDR3, as DNA: TGTGCCAGCCCCGGACTAGCGAGCTACAATGAGCAGTTCTTC.

This clonotype occurred many times. The chain carries TRBV28 and TRBJ1-6, with a weak D call TRBD1 (5 bases). This CDR3 contains 11 residues. V was clipped by 7 bases and J by 10 bases, with 8 bases between them. In germline, CDR1 is MDHEN, CDR2 SYDVKM. This CDR3 is CASTGGSPLHF. DNA of the CDR3: TGTGCCAGCACTGGGGGGTCACCCCTCCACTTT. The complete variable domain, with remaining parts taken from reference TRBV28 and TRBJ1-6, reads DVKVTQSSRYLVKRTGEKVFLECVQDMDHENMFWYRQDPGLGLRLIYFSYDVKMKEKGDIPEGYSVSREKKERFSLILESASTNQTSMYLCASTGGSPLHFGNGTRLTVT.

This rearrangement joins TRBV7-9 to TRBJ2-7; 14 bases match TRBD2. The germline V gene encodes CDR1 SEHNR and CDR2 FQNEAQ (reference sequence). With V trimmed by 5 bases and J by 6 bases, 12 bases remained unmatched. The CDR3 totals 17 residues. The CDR3 DNA reads as TGTGCCAGCAGCCCCTCGGGACTAGCGGGAGTCACTAGCGAGCAGTACTTC. Translation: CASSPSGLAGVTSEQYF.

The chain joins TRBV4-2 to TRBJ2-3, with 13 bases that match TRBD2. V gave up 4 bases and J gave up 0 bases; unmatched junction bases: 7. CDR3 length equals 18 residues. Germline CDR1 reads LGHNA; CDR2 reads YNFKEQ. The chain's CDR3 is CASSRGPGLAGSTDTQYF. Written as DNA, the CDR3 is TGTGCCAGCAGCCGCGGACCGGGACTAGCGGGAAGCACAGATACGCAGTATTTT.

The sample holds many counts of this clonotype. The gene calls are TRBV4-1 and TRBJ2-1, with TRBD2 as a possible D gene (6 bases). The CDR3 loop spans 15 amino acids. The germline CDR1 and CDR2 sequences are MGHRA and YSYEKL. Trimming shortened V by 4 bases and J by 1 base, and 11 bases separated the two germline ends. In nucleotides, the CDR3 is TGCGCCAGCAGCCCCGACGGGGGTTCCTACAATGAGCAGTTCTTC. The encoded protein is CASSPDGGSYNEQFF.

A few counts support this clonotype. The chain joins TRBV7-7 to TRBJ2-2, with D uncertain. V was pared by 5 bases and J by 5 bases, with 12 bases between. There are 14 residues in the CDR3. Germline assignment: CDR1 SSHAT and CDR2 FNYEAQ (reference sequence). The CDR3 here is CASSPLRRTGELFF. The CDR3 nucleotides read TGTGCCAGCAGCCCCCTTCGGCGAACCGGGGAGCTGTTTTTT.

This clonotype has ten or more counts. J is TRBJ1-1 and V is TRBV4-2; a possible D gene is TRBD1 (6 bases). Trimming took off 0 bases at V and 10 bases at J, with 12 bases between the two ends. CDR1 and CDR2 from the germline V gene are LGHNA and YNFKEQ. The CDR3 extends over 13 amino acids. The CDR3 sequence: CASSQDLGGGAFF. CDR3 in DNA: TGTGCCAGCAGCCAAGATTTGGGAGGGGGAGCTTTCTTT.

CDR3 bases: TGTGCCAGCAGCCCCCTCCGTGTCGGGAGTGTCACAGATACGCAGTATTTT. Protein product: CASSPLRVGSVTDTQYF. The chain combines TRBV7-8 with TRBJ2-3; tentatively, D is TRBD2 (6 bases). Germline CDR1 is SGHVS and CDR2 is FQNEAQ. This CDR3 comprises 17 residues. The V end was cut by 5 bases, the J end by 2 bases, with 20 bases between.

This clonotype was recorded many times. The rearrangement joins TRBV20-1 to TRBJ2-7; TRBD1 is a possible D gene (6 bases). V was pared by 6 bases and J by 1 base, with 13 bases between. Germline CDR1 is DFQATT and CDR2 is SNEGSKA (reference sequence). The CDR3 is made up of 13 amino acids. As DNA, the CDR3 is TGCAGTGCCAACCGGGACAAGTCCTACGAGCAGTACTTC. Translation gives CSANRDKSYEQYF.

This clonotype has a count of ten or more. The chain is built from TRBV7-9 and TRBJ2-7; D possibly corresponds to TRBD1 (5 bases). CDR1 is SEHNR and CDR2 is FQNEAQ in the germline V gene (reference sequence). Deletions cut 5 bases from V and 10 bases from J, with 24 bases between. This CDR3 region has 15 residues. This chain's CDR3 is CASSPTTRTQDGQYV. In nucleotides, the CDR3 is TGTGCCAGCAGCCCCACCACCCGCACACAGGACGGACAGTACGTC.

This clonotype has ten or more counts. The DNA of the CDR3 is TGTGCCACCAGCAGAGTGGGACTACCTGGCTCCTACAATGAGCAGTTCTTC. It encodes CATSRVGLPGSYNEQFF. The chain uses TRBV15 and TRBJ2-1; 7 nucleotides match TRBD2. J gave up 0 bases and V 1 base, and 6 bases lay outside the gene matches. The CDR3 sequence is 17 residues long. Per germline, CDR1 LNHNV and CDR2 YYDKDF (reference sequence).

At least ten counts were recorded for this clonotype. The rearrangement joins TRBV9 to TRBJ2-3; 14 nucleotides align to TRBD2. CDR1 is SGDLS, CDR2 YYNGEE, per germline. V lost 4 bases to trimming and J lost 4 bases; unmatched junction nucleotides: 8. The CDR3 runs to 17 residues. CDR3 residues: CASSSPTSGRVADTQYF. CDR3 coding DNA: TGTGCCAGCAGCTCCCCGACTAGCGGGAGGGTCGCAGATACGCAGTATTTT.

This clonotype was observed at least ten times. This chain joins TRBV4-2 and TRBJ2-3, with D tentatively TRBD2 (6 bases). CDR3 length: 18 residues. CDR1 LGHNA and CDR2 YNFKEQ come from the germline V gene. V was cut by 0 bases and J by 2 bases, with 18 bases left in between. Here the CDR3 reads CASSQDPGGRFYTDTQYF. CDR3 coding DNA: TGTGCCAGCAGCCAAGATCCCGGGGGAAGATTTTACACAGATACGCAGTATTTT.

Note on this clonotype: One junction end does not reproduce the germline sequence, and a read error may be involved. This rearrangement joins TRBV7-2 to TRBJ1-3, with 7 bases that match TRBD1. From germline, CDR1 is SGHTA and CDR2 FQGNSA. The CDR3 covers 13 residues. The CDR3 DNA reads TGTGCCAACAGCGTAGGGGGCTCGAACACCATATATTTT. It codes for CANSVGGSNTIYF. The entire variable domain, with the rest obtained from reference TRBV7-2 and TRBJ1-3, is as follows: GAGVSQSPSNKVTEKGKDVELRCDPISGHTALYWYRQSLGQGLEFLIYFQGNSAPDKSGLPSDRFSAERTGGSVSTLTIQRTQQEDSAVYLCANSVGGSNTIYFGEGSWLTVV.

This rearrangement joins TRBV20-1 to TRBJ2-1, with no clear D. CDR3 length: 16 residues. Per the germline V gene, CDR1 is DFQATT and CDR2 is SNEGSKA (reference sequence). The germline V and J ends were trimmed by 4 bases and 4 bases, with 20 bases remaining between them. CDR3 sequence reads: CSAKPPTTLDYNEQFF. In nucleotides, the CDR3 is TGCAGTGCTAAACCCCCTACGACACTCGATTACAATGAGCAGTTCTTC.

This clonotype was counted ten times or more. This sequence joins TRBV20-1 and TRBJ2-1; 10 positions match TRBD2. The ends lost 4 bases at V and 4 bases at J; junction bases unmatched: 7. CDR3 length: 15 amino acids. The germline V gene has CDR1 DFQATT and CDR2 SNEGSKA (reference sequence). The CDR3 sequence is CSAKGLADSYNEQFF. The CDR3 region has the DNA TGCAGTGCTAAAGGACTAGCGGACTCGTACAATGAGCAGTTCTTC.

The table lists this clonotype with many counts. The germline gene is not matched at one end of the junction; a read error may be the cause. The chain has TRBV29-1 and TRBJ2-3, with D hard to call. Looked up from germline, CDR1 is SQVTM and CDR2 is ANQGSEA. The CDR3 totals 13 residues. CDR3 coding DNA: TGCAGCGTCGAAGGATTTTACACAGATACGCAGTATTTT. It is translated as CSVEGFYTDTQYF.

The genes are TRBV2 and TRBJ2-1, with D hard to call. Germline assignment: CDR1 SNHLY and CDR2 FYNNEI. Trimming left V 6 bases short and J 1 base short, with 16 bases between. This CDR3 comprises 16 residues. The CDR3 protein is CASRRNRQISYNEQFF. Here the CDR3 DNA reads TGTGCCAGCAGGCGGAACCGGCAGATATCCTACAATGAGCAGTTCTTC.

The chain recombines TRBV7-8 with TRBJ1-1; D unresolved. The length of the CDR3 is 15 residues. Trimming took off 8 bases at V and 8 bases at J, with 24 bases between the two ends. The germline gives CDR1 SGHVS, CDR2 FQNEAQ. CDR3 coding DNA: TGTGCCAGCTTGGATGAAACGGGCCGGCTGGTAGAAGCTTTCTTT. This encodes CASLDETGRLVEAFF.

This clonotype was detected only a few times. This chain joins TRBV18 and TRBJ2-7, with D uncertain. The V end lost 2 bases, the J end lost 6 bases, and 11 bases lay between the germline ends. This CDR3 is 13 amino acids long. Germline CDR1 KGHSH, CDR2 LQKENI. CDR3 DNA sequence: TGTGCCAGCTCACCAATTTCAGTTGCCGAGCAGTACGTC. Translated, it gives CASSPISVAEQYV.

This clonotype showed up just a few times. The chain couples TRBV19 to TRBJ2-1; D gene ambiguous. Deletions cut 4 bases from V and 0 bases from J, with 10 bases between. This CDR3 is 15 amino acids long. Looked up from germline, CDR1 is LNHDA and CDR2 is SQIVND (reference sequence). The CDR3 DNA reads TGTGCCAGTAGTACCCAACTCAGCTCCTACAATGAGCAGTTCTTC. This encodes CASSTQLSSYNEQFF.

Ten or more counts support this clonotype. The rearrangement links TRBV11-1 to TRBJ2-7, with D perhaps matching TRBD2 (6 bases). Germline V gives CDR1 SGHAT, CDR2 FQDESV (reference sequence). Trimming shortened V by 1 base and J by 0 bases, and 19 bases separated the two germline ends. This CDR3 spans 18 amino acids. The CDR3 DNA is TGTGCCAGCAGCTTAGGTCTCCTAGCGACCGATAGCTCCTACGAGCAGTACTTC. It specifies CASSLGLLATDSSYEQYF.

The chain has TRBV7-7 and TRBJ2-5; 9 bases map to TRBD2. Per germline, CDR1 SSHAT and CDR2 FNYEAQ (reference sequence). The CDR3 has 16 amino acids. V lost 5 bases, J lost 1 base, and 8 bases stayed unmatched. CDR3 residues: CASSPLLGLAQETQYF. Here the CDR3 DNA reads TGTGCCAGCAGCCCCCTCTTGGGACTAGCCCAAGAGACCCAGTACTTC.